One and the same sample provided the 22 T cell receptor beta chains below, sequenced in a study of T cells after yellow fever vaccination. TCRdb redid the calling of the 5' RACE reads with MiXCR, one entry per CDR3 protein. This table has around 310,000 distinct CDR3 sequences, approximately 3.9% appearing once. The specimen comprised PBMCs, sampled on the day of the yellow fever booster vaccination. These TCRs come from a young man who received the YFV17D yellow fever vaccine.

The sample holds many counts of this clonotype. The chain couples TRBV6-6 to TRBJ2-3; D gene uncertain. Deletions cut 1 base from V and 2 bases from J, with 13 bases between. From germline, CDR1 is MNHNY and CDR2 SVGAGI (reference sequence). The CDR3 extends over 16 amino acids. As DNA, the CDR3 is TGTGCCAGCAGTTACTTGACCGCAGGAGTCACAGATACGCAGTATTTT. Protein product: CASSYLTAGVTDTQYF.

This clonotype was recorded many times. The gene calls are TRBV6-1 and TRBJ2-3, with unresolved D. The CDR3 is 15 amino acids. Germline loops: CDR1 MNHNS, CDR2 SASEGT. The V and J ends lost 8 bases and 3 bases respectively, with 18 bases between them. CDR3 sequence reads: CASRIRALGTDTQYF. The CDR3 bases are TGTGCCAGCCGAATCCGGGCCCTCGGGACAGATACGCAGTATTTT.

This clonotype has at least ten counts. V usage is TRBV29-1 and J usage is TRBJ2-4; D may be TRBD1 or TRBD2 (5 bases each). Germline CDR1 SQVTM, CDR2 ANQGSEA. V gave up 7 bases and J gave up 13 bases, with 23 bases separating them. CDR3 length: 13 residues. CDR3 nucleotide sequence: TGCAGCGCTGTACCCTCGAGGGGCCGACAACAGTACTTC. Residues: CSAVPSRGRQQYF.

In this sample, this clonotype turned up a few times. The chain employs TRBV5-1 and TRBJ1-1; no clear D. Germline V gene data show CDR1 as SGHRS and CDR2 as YFSETQ. The V gene lost 2 bases and the J gene lost 5 bases, with 16 bases spanning the gap. The CDR3 runs 15 residues. The CDR3: CASSFGIRAVTEAFF. The CDR3 coding sequence is TGCGCCAGCAGCTTCGGGATAAGGGCGGTGACTGAAGCTTTCTTT.

This clonotype was counted at least ten times. The V gene is TRBV6-2 or TRBV6-3, the J gene TRBJ1-5; possible D gene TRBD1, 5 bases. The CDR3 is 15 amino acids. V lost 6 bases to trimming and J lost 1 base, with 13 bases between them. Germline loops: CDR1 MNHEY, CDR2 SVGEGT. The CDR3 DNA reads TGTGCCAGCAGCCCCGGGGGTCTAAGCAATCAGCCCCAGCATTTT. It translates to CASSPGGLSNQPQHF.

The table lists this clonotype with many counts. This chain links TRBV10-2 with TRBJ1-2, with TRBD1 as a possible D gene (5 bases). CDR3 length: 14 residues. Trimming left V 0 bases short and J 6 bases short, with 11 bases between. CDR1 and CDR2 (germline): WSHSY, SAAADI. CDR3 sequence: CASSESWGGNGYTF. CDR3 bases: TGCGCCAGCAGTGAGTCATGGGGGGGAAATGGCTACACCTTC.

This clonotype was picked up a small number of times. The chain is built from TRBV5-1 and TRBJ2-2; the D is unclear. Trimming stripped 4 bases from V and 1 base from J, with 8 bases between. Germline V gene lookup returns CDR1 SGHRS and CDR2 YFSETQ. The CDR3 is made up of 14 amino acids. Here the CDR3 DNA reads TGCGCCAGCAGCCGAACTCGGAACACCGGGGAGCTGTTTTTT. This encodes CASSRTRNTGELFF.

This clonotype has more than one count but fewer than ten. The rearrangement uses TRBV12-3 or TRBV12-4 and TRBJ2-4, with a tentative D call TRBD2 (6 bases). The CDR3 length is 15 residues. V was trimmed by 5 bases and J by 1 base, leaving 12 bases between them. The CDR3 sequence is CASSPRDLAKNIQYF. As DNA, the CDR3 is TGTGCCAGCAGTCCCCGGGACTTGGCCAAAAACATTCAGTACTTC.

This clonotype showed up just a few times. V and J are TRBV7-3 and TRBJ1-1; D is unclear. The V and J ends lost 6 bases and 5 bases respectively, with 10 bases between them. The CDR3 extends over 12 amino acids. The germline gives CDR1 SGHTA, CDR2 FQGTGA. The CDR3 spells CASRGIGTEAFF. CDR3 in DNA: TGTGCCAGCAGGGGTATAGGAACTGAAGCTTTCTTT.

This clonotype appeared many times. The gene calls are TRBV5-1 and TRBJ2-7; 10 bases match TRBD1. The CDR3 has 15 amino acids. The V gene end was trimmed by 4 bases and the J gene end by 2 bases; junction bases not matched to a gene: 6. Germline V gene data show CDR1 as SGHRS and CDR2 as YFSETQ. The CDR3 reads CASSNDRGHAYEQYF. In DNA, the CDR3 is TGCGCCAGCAGCAACGACAGGGGGCATGCCTACGAGCAGTACTTC.

The chain employs TRBV7-2 and TRBJ2-3; the match to TRBD2 covers 8 bases. Germline loops: CDR1 SGHTA, CDR2 FQGNSA. Trimming removed 3 bases from V and 1 base from J; junction bases left unmatched: 3. This CDR3 has 15 residues. The CDR3 nucleotides read TGTGCCAGCAGCTTCCGGCGGGGGGGCACAGATACGCAGTATTTT. Encoded protein: CASSFRRGGTDTQYF. Full variable domain (outside the CDR3, taken from reference TRBV7-2 and TRBJ2-3): GAGVSQSPSNKVTEKGKDVELRCDPISGHTALYWYRQSLGQGLEFLIYFQGNSAPDKSGLPSDRFSAERTGGSVSTLTIQRTQQEDSAVYLCASSFRRGGTDTQYFGPGTRLTVL.

The chain employs TRBV7-8 and TRBJ2-3; 7 bases are shared with TRBD1. The CDR3 contains 16 residues. CDR1 and CDR2 (germline): SGHVS, FQNEAQ. V lost 3 bases and J lost 0; bases outside the gene matches: 6. The CDR3 bases are TGTGCCAGCAGCTTCGACAGGGTCGGTAGCACAGATACGCAGTATTTT. This codes for CASSFDRVGSTDTQYF.

This clonotype was picked up a small number of times. J is TRBJ2-3 and V is TRBV2; D is ambiguous. Looked up from germline, CDR1 is SNHLY and CDR2 is FYNNEI. The CDR3 runs to 11 residues. The germline V and J ends were trimmed by 10 bases and 2 bases, with 7 bases remaining between them. CDR3 protein: CANTFTDTQYF. The CDR3 nucleotides read TGTGCCAACACTTTCACAGATACGCAGTATTTT.

V is TRBV2 and J is TRBJ1-2; unclear D gene. V lost 8 bases to trimming and J lost 6 bases, with 7 bases between them. The CDR3 runs to 10 residues. Germline-derived CDR1 and CDR2 are SNHLY and FYNNEI. In DNA, the CDR3 is TGTGCCAGCCGTGGAGATGGCTACACCTTC. Its translation is CASRGDGYTF.

The table lists this clonotype with many counts. The chain has TRBV20-1 and TRBJ1-1; no clear D. There are 13 residues in the CDR3. From germline, CDR1 is DFQATT and CDR2 SNEGSKA (reference sequence). Trimming took 4 bases from V and 5 from J, leaving 14 bases between them. The CDR3 loop is CSAMRHSGTEAFF. For the CDR3, the DNA is TGCAGTGCTATGCGCCACTCGGGAACTGAAGCTTTCTTT.

The sample holds many counts of this clonotype. The V and J genes are TRBV7-8 and TRBJ2-1; 10 positions agree with TRBD2. V shed 5 bases, J shed 2 bases, and the junction held 12 bases outside the gene matches. The CDR3 length is 18 residues. Germline CDR1 reads SGHVS; CDR2 reads FQNEAQ. The CDR3 loop is CASSPSGTSDPTYNEQFF. In DNA, the CDR3 is TGTGCCAGCAGCCCCTCCGGGACTAGCGATCCTACCTACAATGAGCAGTTCTTC.

This clonotype was detected a few times. The chain has TRBV3-1 and TRBJ2-2; D gene uncertain. Germline assignment: CDR1 LGHDT and CDR2 YNNKEL (reference sequence). Trimming removed 3 bases from V and 4 bases from J, with 6 bases in between. This CDR3 has 13 amino acids. CDR3 DNA sequence: TGTGCCAGCAGCCATTTGCTCACCGGGGAGCTGTTTTTT. Protein: CASSHLLTGELFF.

V is TRBV10-3 and J is TRBJ2-6, with D perhaps being TRBD1 or TRBD2 (5 bases each). The CDR3 contains 16 residues. The V gene lost 6 bases and the J gene lost 0 bases, with 12 bases spanning the gap. The germline V gene encodes CDR1 ENHRY and CDR2 SYGVKD. CDR3 coding DNA: TGTGCCATCAGCCGGGACGGAACCTCTGGGGCCAACGTCCTGACTTTC. This encodes CAISRDGTSGANVLTF.

This clonotype was seen at least ten times. The CDR3 DNA sequence: TGTGCCAGCAGCATAACCCTGATCAGGGGGGATACGCAGTATTTT. This codes for CASSITLIRGDTQYF. The rearrangement links TRBV9 to TRBJ2-3; 7 bases align to TRBD1. Unmatched junction bases numbered 11, after V lost 4 bases and J lost 6 bases. Germline CDR1 is SGDLS and CDR2 is YYNGEE. The CDR3 has 15 residues.

There are many counts of this clonotype. The chain carries TRBV7-3 and TRBJ2-1; 10 bases match TRBD1. Germline V gives CDR1 SGHTA, CDR2 FQGTGA. Trimming cost V 5 bases and J 6 bases; bases outside gene matches: 10. The CDR3 sequence is 16 residues long. CDR3 region: CASSRDDRGLTNEQFF. The DNA of the CDR3 is TGTGCCAGCAGCCGCGACGACAGGGGGCTTACCAATGAGCAGTTCTTC.

J is TRBJ2-3 and V is TRBV18, with D maybe TRBD1 (5 bases). The CDR3 runs 14 residues. Per the germline V gene, CDR1 is KGHSH and CDR2 is LQKENI. Trimming stripped 1 base from V and 5 bases from J, with 10 bases between. The CDR3 sequence: CASSPQGLGDTQYF. CDR3 sequence (DNA): TGTGCCAGCTCACCACAGGGGCTGGGAGATACGCAGTATTTT.

In this sample, this clonotype turned up a few times. J is TRBJ2-5 and V is TRBV24-1; D perhaps matches TRBD1 (5 bases). Germline CDR1 reads KGHDR; CDR2 reads SFDVKD. V shed 5 bases and J shed 5 bases, with 5 bases lying between them. The CDR3 sequence is 11 residues long. Written as DNA, the CDR3 is TGTGCCACCAGTGCAGGGGAGACCCAGTACTTC. Translation gives CATSAGETQYF.